The 14 T cell receptor beta chains reported below all come from one sample, sequenced in a study of T cells in Graves' hyperthyroidism and ophthalmopathy. RNA transcripts gave rise to amplified TCR beta CDR3 regions. First-round RT-PCR of the TCR CDR3 relied on the HTBI primer set. TCRdb called the multiplex PCR reads again in MiXCR, with one record for every CDR3 protein. Among 530,000 or so distinct CDR3 sequences, approximately 44% were seen once, and the ten largest hold around 7.7%. Sequenced input: peripheral blood or thyroid tissue (not recorded which). The source is a woman aged 18-30 years with Graves' hyperthyroidism.

The sample holds many counts of this clonotype. An end of the junction differs from the germline gene, which may be a read error. The genes are TRBV5-1 and TRBJ2-7; perhaps TRBD2 as D (6 bases). The CDR3 contains 13 residues. Germline CDR1 is SGHRS and CDR2 is YFSETQ. The CDR3 coding sequence is TGTGCCAGCAGTTTGGAGGGAACCTACGAGCAGTACTTC. Its translation: CASSLEGTYEQYF.

The chain combines TRBV6-1 with TRBJ1-5, with D hard to call. The germline CDR1 and CDR2 sequences are MNHNS and SASEGT. Trimming removed 6 bases from V and 4 bases from J, with 13 bases in between. This CDR3 has 14 amino acids. The chain's CDR3 is CASSVQVLNQPQHF. CDR3 nucleotide sequence: TGTGCCAGCAGCGTCCAAGTTCTAAATCAGCCCCAGCATTTT.

V gene TRBV29-1 combines with J gene TRBJ2-7, with TRBD2 identical over 7 bases. V dropped 8 bases and J dropped 4; count of bases not matched to a gene: 11. This CDR3 has 13 residues. Germline V gene sequence: CDR1 SQVTM, CDR2 ANQGSEA. In nucleotides, the CDR3 is TGCAGCCAAGGTAATAGCGGGCATTACGAGCAGTACTTC. Translating it yields CSQGNSGHYEQYF.

The chain recombines TRBV20-1 with TRBJ2-7, with a possible D match to TRBD1 (6 bases). Germline loops: CDR1 DFQATT, CDR2 SNEGSKA (reference sequence). Deletions cut 6 bases from V and 12 bases from J, with 18 bases between. The CDR3 loop spans 11 amino acids. DNA for the CDR3: TGCAGTGCCAAAGGGACAAGGGGTTTGTACTTC. Translated, it gives CSAKGTRGLYF.

This clonotype was counted between two and nine times. The chain has TRBV14 and TRBJ2-6; D is perhaps TRBD2 (5 bases). The length of the CDR3 is 18 residues. V was clipped by 8 bases and J by 0 bases, with 20 bases between them. The V gene's germline CDR1 is SGHDN and CDR2 FVKESK. The CDR3 bases are TGTGCCAGCTCACCATGGAGTCCGGGGATCTCTGGGGCCAACGTCCTGACTTTC. Protein sequence: CASSPWSPGISGANVLTF.

This clonotype was observed many times. The CDR3 loop reads CASSMTTGYYEQYF. For the CDR3, the DNA is TGTGCCAGTAGTATGACAACAGGGTACTACGAGCAGTACTTC. This chain connects TRBV19 to TRBJ2-7; weak D call: TRBD1 (6 bases). This CDR3 has 14 residues. The germline V and J ends were trimmed by 3 bases and 3 bases, with 12 bases remaining between them. Germline lookup yields CDR1 LNHDA and CDR2 SQIVND (reference sequence).

The chain links TRBV5-4 to TRBJ2-7, with 13 nucleotides matching TRBD2. Germline V lookup: CDR1 SGHNT, CDR2 YYREEE (reference sequence). This CDR3 is 14 amino acids long. The ends lost 3 bases at V and 8 bases at J; junction bases unmatched: 5. CDR3: CASSWTSGSGKQYF. The DNA of the CDR3 is TGTGCCAGCAGCTGGACTAGCGGGAGTGGTAAGCAGTACTTC.

This CDR3 reads CASTTGVNEQYF. Written as DNA, the CDR3 is TGTGCCAGTACAACGGGAGTCAATGAGCAGTACTTC. J is TRBJ2-7 and V is TRBV19; perhaps TRBD2 as D (6 bases). Germline V gene sequence: CDR1 LNHDA, CDR2 SQIVND (reference sequence). Trimming cost V 7 bases and J 7 bases, with 14 bases left between them. The CDR3 has 12 amino acids.

The V call is TRBV7-8, the J call TRBJ2-7; D may be TRBD2 (6 bases). The CDR3 spans 15 residues. The V end was cut by 5 bases, the J end by 2 bases, with 16 bases between. Germline loops: CDR1 SGHVS, CDR2 FQNEAQ. CDR3 region: CASSEGFGRTYEQYF. The DNA for the CDR3 is TGTGCCAGCAGCGAGGGCTTCGGGAGAACCTACGAGCAGTACTTC.

The V gene is TRBV7-2, the J gene TRBJ1-6; D might be TRBD1 (5 bases). Germline CDR1 SGHTA, CDR2 FQGNSA. This CDR3 contains 15 residues. V lost 2 bases and J 8 bases, leaving 13 bases between the germline ends. CDR3 in amino acids: CASSLRGRADSPLHF. CDR3 coding DNA: TGTGCCAGCAGCTTACGCGGCAGGGCTGATTCACCCCTCCACTTT. Using reference TRBV7-2 and TRBJ1-6 for the parts outside the CDR3, the full variable domain is GAGVSQSPSNKVTEKGKDVELRCDPISGHTALYWYRQSLGQGLEFLIYFQGNSAPDKSGLPSDRFSAERTGGSVSTLTIQRTQQEDSAVYLCASSLRGRADSPLHFGNGTRLTVT.

V usage is TRBV11-2 and J usage is TRBJ1-2, with a tentative D call TRBD1 (6 bases). CDR3 length: 16 residues. V lost 5 bases and J 6 bases, leaving 22 bases between the germline ends. From germline, CDR1 is SGHAT and CDR2 FQNNGV. CDR3 sequence: CASSTRPGPGDNGYTF. CDR3 sequence (DNA): TGTGCCAGCAGCACCCGCCCGGGCCCAGGGGATAATGGCTACACCTTC.

This clonotype was found a few times. CDR3 DNA sequence: TGTGCCAGCAGTTACCGGGCTTATGAAAAACTGTTTTTT. Amino acids: CASSYRAYEKLFF. The gene calls are TRBV6-6 and TRBJ1-4; D ambiguous. The CDR3 is 13 amino acids. From germline, CDR1 is MNHNY and CDR2 SVGAGI (reference sequence). V was trimmed by 2 bases and J by 6 bases, leaving 7 bases between them.

This clonotype occurred many times. This chain connects TRBV4-1 to TRBJ1-6, with unresolved D. The CDR3 sequence is 15 residues long. Trimming took off 1 base at V and 6 bases at J, with 10 bases between the two ends. The germline V gene has CDR1 MGHRA and CDR2 YSYEKL. This CDR3 reads CASSQVAAGNSPLHF. The DNA of the CDR3 is TGCGCCAGCAGCCAAGTTGCGGCGGGTAATTCACCCCTCCACTTT.

This clonotype is a singleton in its sample. V and J are TRBV2 and TRBJ1-5; the D gene is possibly TRBD1 (5 bases). The CDR3 runs to 19 residues. V was shortened by 1 base and J by 4 bases, with 23 bases between the two germline ends. CDR1 is SNHLY, CDR2 FYNNEI, per germline. CDR3 bases: TGTGCCAGCAGTGAAGAGGGCGGCAGCTCCAGGGAAGGGAATCAGCCCCAGCATTTT. Amino acid sequence: CASSEEGGSSREGNQPQHF.